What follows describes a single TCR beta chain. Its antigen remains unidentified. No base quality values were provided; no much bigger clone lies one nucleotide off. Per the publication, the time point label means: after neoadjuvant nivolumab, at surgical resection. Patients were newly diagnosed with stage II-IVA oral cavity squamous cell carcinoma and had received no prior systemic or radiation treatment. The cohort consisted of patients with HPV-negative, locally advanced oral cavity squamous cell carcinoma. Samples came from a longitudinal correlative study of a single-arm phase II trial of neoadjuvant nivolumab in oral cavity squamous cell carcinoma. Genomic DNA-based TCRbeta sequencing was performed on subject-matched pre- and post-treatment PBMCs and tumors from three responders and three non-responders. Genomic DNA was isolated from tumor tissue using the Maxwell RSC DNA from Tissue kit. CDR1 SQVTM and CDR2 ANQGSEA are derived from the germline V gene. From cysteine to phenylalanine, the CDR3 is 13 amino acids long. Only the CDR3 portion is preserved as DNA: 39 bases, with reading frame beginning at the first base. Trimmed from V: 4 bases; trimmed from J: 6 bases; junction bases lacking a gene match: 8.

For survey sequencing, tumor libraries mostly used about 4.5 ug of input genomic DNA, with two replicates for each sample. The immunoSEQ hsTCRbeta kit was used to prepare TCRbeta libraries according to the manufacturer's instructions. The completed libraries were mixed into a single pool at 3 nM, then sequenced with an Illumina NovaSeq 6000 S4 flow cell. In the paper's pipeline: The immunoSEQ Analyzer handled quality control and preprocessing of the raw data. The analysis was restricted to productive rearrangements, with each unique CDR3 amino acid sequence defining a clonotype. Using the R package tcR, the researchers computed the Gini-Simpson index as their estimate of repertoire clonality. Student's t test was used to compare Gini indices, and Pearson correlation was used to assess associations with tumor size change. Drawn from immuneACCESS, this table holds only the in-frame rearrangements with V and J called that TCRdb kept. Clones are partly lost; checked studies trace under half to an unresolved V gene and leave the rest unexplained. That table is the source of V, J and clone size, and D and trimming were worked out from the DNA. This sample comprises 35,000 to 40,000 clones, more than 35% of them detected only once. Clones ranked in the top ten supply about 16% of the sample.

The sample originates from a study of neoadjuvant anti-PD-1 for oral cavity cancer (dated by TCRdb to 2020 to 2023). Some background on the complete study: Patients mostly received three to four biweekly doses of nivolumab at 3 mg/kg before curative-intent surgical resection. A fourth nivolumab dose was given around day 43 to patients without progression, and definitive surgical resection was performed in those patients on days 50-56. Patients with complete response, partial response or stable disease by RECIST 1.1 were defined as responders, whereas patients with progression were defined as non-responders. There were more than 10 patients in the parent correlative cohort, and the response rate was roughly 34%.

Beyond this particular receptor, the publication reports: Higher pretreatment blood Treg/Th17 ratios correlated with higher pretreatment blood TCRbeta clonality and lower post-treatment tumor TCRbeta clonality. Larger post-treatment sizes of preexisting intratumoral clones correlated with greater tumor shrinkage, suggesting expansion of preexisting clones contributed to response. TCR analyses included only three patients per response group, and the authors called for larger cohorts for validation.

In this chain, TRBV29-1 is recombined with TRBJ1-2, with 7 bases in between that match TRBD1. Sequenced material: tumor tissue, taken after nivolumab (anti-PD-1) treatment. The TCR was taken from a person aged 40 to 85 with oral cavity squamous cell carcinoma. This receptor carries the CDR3 CSVARSGTDGYTF. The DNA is TGCAGCGTTGCCCGCTCGGGGACAGATGGCTACACCTTC.